This T cell receptor beta chain was profiled in a study of cytomegalovirus exposure and HLA in healthy donors. The overall study: Counted in an early data release were about 85 million unique TCRs from HLA-typed donors.

A multiplex PCR was run with 60 Vbeta primers and 13 Jbeta primers. In the original analysis: In a later analysis, 70 million to 80 million unique TCR beta chains included roughly 11 million shared by two or more donors. The data were produced by immunoSEQ multiplex PCR, yet TCRdb's version contains in-frame clones alone and is incomplete. The V and J calls and clone size were taken over from that table, and D and trimming were inferred from the DNA. The table has about 120,000 clones, roughly 14% seen once. Trimming took 4 bases from V and 4 from J; bases not matched to a gene: 10. The CDR3 loop spans 16 amino acids. CDR1 is MNHNY and CDR2 is SVGAGI in the germline V gene (reference sequence). This clone was picked up a small number of times.

The gene calls are TRBV6-6 and TRBJ2-3; TRBD1 aligns across 8 bases. What was sequenced was PBMCs. The sequence came from a woman aged 18-35 years in good health and CMV-seronegative. The chain's CDR3 is CASSSPQGVGADTQYF. The CDR3 DNA follows: TGTGCCAGCAGTTCCCCACAGGGGGTCGGAGCAGATACGCAGTATTTT.